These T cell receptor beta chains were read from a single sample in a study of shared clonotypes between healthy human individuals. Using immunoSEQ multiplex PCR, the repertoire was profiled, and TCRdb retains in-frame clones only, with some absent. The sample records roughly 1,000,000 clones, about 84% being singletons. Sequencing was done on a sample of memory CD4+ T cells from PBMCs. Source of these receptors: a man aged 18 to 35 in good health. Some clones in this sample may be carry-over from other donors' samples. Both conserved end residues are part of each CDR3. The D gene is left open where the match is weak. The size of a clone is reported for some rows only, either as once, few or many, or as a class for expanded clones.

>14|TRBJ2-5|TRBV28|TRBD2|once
TGTGCCAGCCGGCCCGGGGGGGCCCAAGAGACCCAGTACTTC
CASRPGGAQETQYF
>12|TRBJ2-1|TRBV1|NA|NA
TGCACCAGCAGCCAAAAGGGGGGAGGGCAGTTCTTC
CTSSQKGGGQFF
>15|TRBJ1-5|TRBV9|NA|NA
TGTGCCAGCAGCGTAGATACAGGGACCAATCAGCCCCAGCATTTT
CASSVDTGTNQPQHF
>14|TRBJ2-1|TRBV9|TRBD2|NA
TGTGCCAGCAGCCCGGGACTAGCGGGCAATGAGCAGTTCTTC
CASSPGLAGNEQFF
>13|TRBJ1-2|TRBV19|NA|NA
TGTGCCACCGCTCGGGGGGCCTACTATGGCTACACCTTC
CATARGAYYGYTF
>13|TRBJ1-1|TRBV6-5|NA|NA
TGTGCCAGCACCCCACGGCTGAACACTGAAGCTTTCTTT
CASTPRLNTEAFF
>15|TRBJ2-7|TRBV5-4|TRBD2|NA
TGTGCCAGCAGCGTTCGACTAGCGGGAGCCTACGAGCAGTACTTC
CASSVRLAGAYEQYF
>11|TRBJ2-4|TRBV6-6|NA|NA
TGTGCCAGCAGCTCGAACAACATTCAGTACTTC
CASSSNNIQYF
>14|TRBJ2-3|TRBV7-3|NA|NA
TGTGCCAGCAGCTCGGGACTCAGCACAGATACGCAGTATTTT
CASSSGLSTDTQYF
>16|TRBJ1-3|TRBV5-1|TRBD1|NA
TGCGCCAGCAGCCCGGGGACAGGGAACTCTGGAAACACCATATATTTT
CASSPGTGNSGNTIYF
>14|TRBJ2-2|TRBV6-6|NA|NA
TGTGCCAGCAGTTACTTCCAGAACACCGGGGAGCTGTTTTTT
CASSYFQNTGELFF
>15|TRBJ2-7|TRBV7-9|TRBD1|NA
TGTGCCAGCAGCCGGGACAGGGGGGTCTCCTACGAGCAGTACTTC
CASSRDRGVSYEQYF
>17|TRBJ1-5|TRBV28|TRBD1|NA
TGTGCCAGCAGTCCCCCAAGGGGGACAGTTAGCAATCAGCCCCAGCATTTT
CASSPPRGTVSNQPQHF
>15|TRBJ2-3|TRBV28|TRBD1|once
TGTGCCAGCGAAGAGACAGGGCTACAGGCAGATACGCAGTATTTT
CASEETGLQADTQYF
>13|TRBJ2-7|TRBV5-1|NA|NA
TGCGCCAGCAGCTTGGGGCGGAATTACGAGCAGTACTTC
CASSLGRNYEQYF
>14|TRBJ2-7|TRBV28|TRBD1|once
TGTGCCAGCAGTTTGCGGACAGGGTCGTACGAGCAGTACTTC
CASSLRTGSYEQYF
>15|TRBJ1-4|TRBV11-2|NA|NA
TGTGCCAGCAGCTGGGGCCGGTCCTTAAATGAAAAACTGTTTTTT
CASSWGRSLNEKLFF
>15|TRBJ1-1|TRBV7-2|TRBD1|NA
TGTGCCAGCAGCCCTAGGACAGGGAGAGTCACTGAAGCTTTCTTT
CASSPRTGRVTEAFF